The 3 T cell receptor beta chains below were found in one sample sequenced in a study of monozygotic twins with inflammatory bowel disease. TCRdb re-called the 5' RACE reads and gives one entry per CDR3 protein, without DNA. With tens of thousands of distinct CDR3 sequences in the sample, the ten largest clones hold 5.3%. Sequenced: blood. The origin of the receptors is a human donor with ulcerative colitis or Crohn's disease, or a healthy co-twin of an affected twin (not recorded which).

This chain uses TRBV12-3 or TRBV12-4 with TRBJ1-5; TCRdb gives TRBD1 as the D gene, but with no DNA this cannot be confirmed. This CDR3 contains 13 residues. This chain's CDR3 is CASSQQGFQPQHF.

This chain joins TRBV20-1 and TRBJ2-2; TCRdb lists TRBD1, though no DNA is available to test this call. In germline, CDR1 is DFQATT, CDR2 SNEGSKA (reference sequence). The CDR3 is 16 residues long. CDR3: CSARVPGAGSTGELFF.

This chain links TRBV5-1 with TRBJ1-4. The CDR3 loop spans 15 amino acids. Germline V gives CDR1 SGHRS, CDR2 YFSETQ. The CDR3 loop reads CASSLEGSQWEKLFF.